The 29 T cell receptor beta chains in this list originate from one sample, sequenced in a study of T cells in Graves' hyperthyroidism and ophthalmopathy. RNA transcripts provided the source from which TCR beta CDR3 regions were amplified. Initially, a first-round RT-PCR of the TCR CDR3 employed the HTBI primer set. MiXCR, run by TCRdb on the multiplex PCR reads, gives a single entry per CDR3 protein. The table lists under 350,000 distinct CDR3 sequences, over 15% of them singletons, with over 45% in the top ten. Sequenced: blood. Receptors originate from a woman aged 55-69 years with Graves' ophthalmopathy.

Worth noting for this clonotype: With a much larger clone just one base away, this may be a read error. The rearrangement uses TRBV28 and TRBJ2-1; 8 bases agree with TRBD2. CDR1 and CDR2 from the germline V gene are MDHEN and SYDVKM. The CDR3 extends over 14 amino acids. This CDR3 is CASRLAGRVNEQFF. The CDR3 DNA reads TGTGCCAGCCGTTTAGCCGGGAGGGTCAATGAGCAGTTCTTC.

CDR3 loop: CASSQGLAGGLAKNIQYF. The CDR3 nucleotides are TGTGCCAGCAGTCAAGGACTAGCGGGTGGGTTAGCCAAAAACATTCAGTACTTC. The rearrangement links TRBV27 to TRBJ2-4, with 11 bases identical to TRBD2. The germline gives CDR1 MNHEY, CDR2 SMNVEV (reference sequence). V gave up 5 bases and J gave up 0 bases; unmatched junction bases: 9. The CDR3 consists of 18 residues.

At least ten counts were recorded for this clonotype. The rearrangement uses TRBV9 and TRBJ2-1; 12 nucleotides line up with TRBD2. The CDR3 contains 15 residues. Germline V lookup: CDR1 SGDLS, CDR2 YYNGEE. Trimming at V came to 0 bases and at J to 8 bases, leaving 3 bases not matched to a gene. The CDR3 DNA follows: TGTGCCAGCAGCGTAGCTAGCGGGGGGGCCTATGAGCAGTTCTTC. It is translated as CASSVASGGAYEQFF.

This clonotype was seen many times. This CDR3 reads CASSLQGSNQPQHF. CDR3 DNA sequence: TGTGCCAGCAGCTTACAGGGTAGCAATCAGCCCCAGCATTTT. V gene TRBV7-9 combines with J gene TRBJ1-5; D possibly corresponds to TRBD1 (5 bases). The V and J ends lost 2 bases and 0 bases respectively, with 5 bases between them. In germline, CDR1 is SEHNR, CDR2 FQNEAQ (reference sequence). This CDR3 comprises 14 residues. Looking up the rest from reference TRBV7-9 and TRBJ1-5 gives the full variable domain: DTGVSQNPRHKITKRGQNVTFRCDPISEHNRLYWYRQTLGQGPEFLTYFQNEAQLEKSRLLSDRFSAERPKGSFSTLEIQRTEQGDSAMYLCASSLQGSNQPQHFGDGTRLSIL.

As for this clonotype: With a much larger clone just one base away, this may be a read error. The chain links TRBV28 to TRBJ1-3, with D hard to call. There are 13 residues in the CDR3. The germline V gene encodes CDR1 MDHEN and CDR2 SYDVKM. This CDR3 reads CASRVLSGSTIYF. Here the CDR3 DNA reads TGTGCCAGCCGAGTCCTCTCTGGAAGCACCATATATTTT.

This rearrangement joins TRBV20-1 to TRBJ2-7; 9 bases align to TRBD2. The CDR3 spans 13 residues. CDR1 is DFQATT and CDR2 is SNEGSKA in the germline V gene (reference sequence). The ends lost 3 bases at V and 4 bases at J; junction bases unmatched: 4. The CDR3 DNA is TGCAGTGCTAGTGGCGGGGGGGTATACGAGCAGTACTTC. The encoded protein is CSASGGGVYEQYF.

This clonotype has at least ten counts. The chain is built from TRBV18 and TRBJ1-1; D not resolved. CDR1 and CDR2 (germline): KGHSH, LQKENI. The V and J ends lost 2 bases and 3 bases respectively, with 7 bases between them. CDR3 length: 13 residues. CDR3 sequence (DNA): TGTGCCAGCTCACCAGTAGGATACACTGAAGCTTTCTTT. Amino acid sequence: CASSPVGYTEAFF.

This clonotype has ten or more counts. The CDR3 region has the DNA TGTGCCAGCAGCTTAAACCCGGGACTAGGCCAAGAGACCCAGTACTTC. Protein: CASSLNPGLGQETQYF. J is TRBJ2-5 and V is TRBV7-3; 8 positions agree with TRBD2. V gave up 1 base and J gave up 1 base; unmatched junction bases: 5. There are 16 residues in the CDR3. Per the germline V gene, CDR1 is SGHTA and CDR2 is FQGTGA. Together with reference TRBV7-3 and TRBJ2-5, the CDR3 gives the full variable domain: GAGVSQTPSNKVTEKGKYVELRCDPISGHTALYWYRQSLGQGPEFLIYFQGTGAADDSGLPNDRFFAVRPEGSVSTLKIQRTERGDSAVYLCASSLNPGLGQETQYFGPGTRLLVL.

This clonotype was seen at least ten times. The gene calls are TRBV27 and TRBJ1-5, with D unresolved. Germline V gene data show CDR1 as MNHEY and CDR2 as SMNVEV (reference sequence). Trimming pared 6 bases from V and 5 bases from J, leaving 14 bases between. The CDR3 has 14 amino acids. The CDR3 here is CASRFVGSHQPQHF. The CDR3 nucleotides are TGTGCCAGCAGGTTTGTGGGCTCGCATCAGCCCCAGCATTTT.

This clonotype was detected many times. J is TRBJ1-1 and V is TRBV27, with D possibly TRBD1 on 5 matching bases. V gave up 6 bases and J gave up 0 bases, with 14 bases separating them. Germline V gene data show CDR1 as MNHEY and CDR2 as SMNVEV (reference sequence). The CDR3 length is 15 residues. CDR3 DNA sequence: TGTGCCAGCAGCCGCCAAGGAGGGGTGAACACTGAAGCTTTCTTT. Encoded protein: CASSRQGGVNTEAFF.

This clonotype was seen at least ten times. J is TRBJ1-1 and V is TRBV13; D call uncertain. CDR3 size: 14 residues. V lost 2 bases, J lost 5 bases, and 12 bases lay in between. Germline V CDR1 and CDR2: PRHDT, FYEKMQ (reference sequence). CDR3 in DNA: TGTGCCAGCAGCTTATACCGGGTAGGAACTGAAGCTTTCTTT. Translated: CASSLYRVGTEAFF.

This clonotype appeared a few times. The CDR3 bases are TGCGCCAGCAGCCAAGAAGGACCCCTACAGGGGGCAAGGCAGTACTTC. It specifies CASSQEGPLQGARQYF. This chain links TRBV4-3 with TRBJ2-7, with 9 bases that match TRBD1. V lost 0 bases to trimming and J lost 9 bases; unmatched junction nucleotides: 12. The CDR3 is made up of 16 amino acids. Germline CDR1 LGHNA, CDR2 YSLEER.

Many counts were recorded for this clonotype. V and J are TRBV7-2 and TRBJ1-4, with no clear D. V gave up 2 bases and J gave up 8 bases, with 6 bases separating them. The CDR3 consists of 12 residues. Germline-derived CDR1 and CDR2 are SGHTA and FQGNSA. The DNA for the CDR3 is TGTGCCAGCAGCTTATTTGGGGAAAAACTGTTTTTT. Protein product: CASSLFGEKLFF. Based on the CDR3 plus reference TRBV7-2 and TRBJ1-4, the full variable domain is GAGVSQSPSNKVTEKGKDVELRCDPISGHTALYWYRQSLGQGLEFLIYFQGNSAPDKSGLPSDRFSAERTGGSVSTLTIQRTQQEDSAVYLCASSLFGEKLFFGSGTQLSVL.

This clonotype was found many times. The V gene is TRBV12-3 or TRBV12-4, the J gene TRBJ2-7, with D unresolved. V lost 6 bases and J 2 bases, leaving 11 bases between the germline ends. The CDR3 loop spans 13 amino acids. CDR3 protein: CASRVRETYEQYF. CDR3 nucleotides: TGTGCCAGCAGAGTTAGGGAAACCTACGAGCAGTACTTC.

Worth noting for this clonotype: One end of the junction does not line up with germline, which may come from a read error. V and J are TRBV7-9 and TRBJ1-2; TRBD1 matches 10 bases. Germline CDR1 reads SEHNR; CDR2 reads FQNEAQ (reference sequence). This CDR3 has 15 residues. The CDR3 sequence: CASSQGTGVGYGYTF. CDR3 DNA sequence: TGCGCCAGCAGCCAAGGGACAGGGGTGGGCTATGGCTACACCTTC.

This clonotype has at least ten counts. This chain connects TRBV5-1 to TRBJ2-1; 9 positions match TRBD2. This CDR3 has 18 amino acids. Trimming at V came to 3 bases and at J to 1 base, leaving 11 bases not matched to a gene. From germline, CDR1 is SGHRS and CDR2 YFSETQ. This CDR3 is CASSSAEYSGRSYNEQFF. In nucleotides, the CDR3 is TGCGCCAGCAGCTCCGCCGAGTATAGCGGGAGATCCTACAATGAGCAGTTCTTC.

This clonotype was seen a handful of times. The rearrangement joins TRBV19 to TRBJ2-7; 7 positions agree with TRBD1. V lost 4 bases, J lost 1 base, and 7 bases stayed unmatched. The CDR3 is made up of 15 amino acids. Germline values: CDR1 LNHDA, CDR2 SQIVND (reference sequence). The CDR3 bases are TGTGCCAGTAGTACCTGGACAGGCCATTCCTACGAGCAGTACTTC. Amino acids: CASSTWTGHSYEQYF. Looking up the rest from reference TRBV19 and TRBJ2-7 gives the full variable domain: DGGITQSPKYLFRKEGQNVTLSCEQNLNHDAMYWYRQDPGQGLRLIYYSQIVNDFQKGDIAEGYSVSREKKESFPLTVTSAQKNPTAFYLCASSTWTGHSYEQYFGPGTRLTVT.

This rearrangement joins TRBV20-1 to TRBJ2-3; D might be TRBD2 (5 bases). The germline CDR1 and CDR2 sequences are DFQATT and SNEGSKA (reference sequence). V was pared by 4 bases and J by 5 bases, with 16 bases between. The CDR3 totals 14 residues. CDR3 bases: TGCAGTGCTATCGCCACTAGACGGGGAGATACGCAGTATTTT. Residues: CSAIATRRGDTQYF.

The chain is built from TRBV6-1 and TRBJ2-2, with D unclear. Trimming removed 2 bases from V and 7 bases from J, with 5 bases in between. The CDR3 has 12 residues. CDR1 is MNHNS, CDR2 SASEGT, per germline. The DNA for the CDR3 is TGTGCCAGCAGTGAAATCTTCGGGGAGCTGTTTTTT. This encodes CASSEIFGELFF.

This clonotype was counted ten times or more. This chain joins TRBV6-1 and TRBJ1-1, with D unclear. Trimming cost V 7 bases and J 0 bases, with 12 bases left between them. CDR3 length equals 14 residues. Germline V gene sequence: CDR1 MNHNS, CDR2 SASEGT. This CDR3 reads CASTPFRMNTEAFF. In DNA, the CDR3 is TGTGCCAGCACCCCATTTCGGATGAACACTGAAGCTTTCTTT.

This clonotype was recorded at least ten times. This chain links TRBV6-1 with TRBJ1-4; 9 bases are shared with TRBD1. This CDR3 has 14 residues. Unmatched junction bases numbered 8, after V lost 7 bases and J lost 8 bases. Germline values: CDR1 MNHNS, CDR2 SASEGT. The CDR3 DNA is TGTGCCAGCATCAAGGGACAGGGCTCCGAAAAACTGTTTTTT. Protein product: CASIKGQGSEKLFF.

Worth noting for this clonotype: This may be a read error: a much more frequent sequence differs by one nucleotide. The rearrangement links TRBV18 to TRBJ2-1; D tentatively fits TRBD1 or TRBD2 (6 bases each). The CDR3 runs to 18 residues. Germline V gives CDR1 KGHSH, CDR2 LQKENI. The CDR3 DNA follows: TGTGCCAGCTCACCATGGGTCGTCGGGGGCCAATCCTACAATAAGCAGTTCTTC. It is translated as CASSPWVVGGQSYNKQFF.

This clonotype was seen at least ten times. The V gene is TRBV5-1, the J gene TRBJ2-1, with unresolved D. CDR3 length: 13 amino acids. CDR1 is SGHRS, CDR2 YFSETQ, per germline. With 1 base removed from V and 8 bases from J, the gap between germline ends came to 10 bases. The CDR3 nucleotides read TGCGCCAGCAGCTTGTTGGCGGATTATGAGCAGTTCTTC. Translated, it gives CASSLLADYEQFF.

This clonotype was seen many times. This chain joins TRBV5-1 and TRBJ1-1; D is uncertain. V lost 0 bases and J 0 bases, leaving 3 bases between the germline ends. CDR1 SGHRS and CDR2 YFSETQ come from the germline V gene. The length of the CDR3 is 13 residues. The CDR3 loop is CASSLDVNTEAFF. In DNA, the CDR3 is TGCGCCAGCAGCTTGGATGTGAACACTGAAGCTTTCTTT.

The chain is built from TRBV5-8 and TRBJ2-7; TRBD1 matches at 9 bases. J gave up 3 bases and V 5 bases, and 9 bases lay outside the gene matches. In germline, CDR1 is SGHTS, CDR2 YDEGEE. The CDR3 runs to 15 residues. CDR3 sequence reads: CASSTAGQGGYEQYF. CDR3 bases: TGTGCCAGCAGTACCGCGGGACAGGGAGGCTACGAGCAGTACTTC.

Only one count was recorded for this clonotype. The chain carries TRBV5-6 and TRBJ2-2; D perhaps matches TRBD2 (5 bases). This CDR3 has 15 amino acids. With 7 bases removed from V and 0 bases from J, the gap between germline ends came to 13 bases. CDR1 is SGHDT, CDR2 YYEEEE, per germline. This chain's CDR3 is CASYRGLTNTGELFF. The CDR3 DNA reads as TGTGCCAGCTACCGAGGGCTGACGAACACCGGGGAGCTGTTTTTT.

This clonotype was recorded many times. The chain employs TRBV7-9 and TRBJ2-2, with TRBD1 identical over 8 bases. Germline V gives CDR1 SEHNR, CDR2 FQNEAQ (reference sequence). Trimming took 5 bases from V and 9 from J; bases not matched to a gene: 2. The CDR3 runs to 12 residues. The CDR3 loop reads CASSQGARELFF. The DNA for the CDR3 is TGTGCCAGCAGCCAGGGGGCTCGGGAGCTGTTTTTT.

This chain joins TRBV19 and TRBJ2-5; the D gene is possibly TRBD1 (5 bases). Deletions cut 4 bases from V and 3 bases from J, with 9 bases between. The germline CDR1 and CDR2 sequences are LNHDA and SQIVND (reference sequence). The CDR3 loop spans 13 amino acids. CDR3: CASSRQTEETQYF. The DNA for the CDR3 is TGTGCCAGTAGTAGACAGACAGAAGAGACCCAGTACTTC.

As DNA, the CDR3 is TGTGCCAGCTCACCATCCGGGACAGGGCCGTATGGCTACACCTTC. It encodes CASSPSGTGPYGYTF. The gene calls are TRBV18 and TRBJ1-2; 9 nucleotides agree with TRBD1. Germline trimming cut 2 bases from V and 5 bases from J; bases unmatched to any gene: 6. The CDR3 length is 15 residues. Germline CDR1 KGHSH, CDR2 LQKENI.